This TCR beta chain came from a study of human T cells and chemical hapten exposure. Regarding the study as a whole: The presence of alopecia in the donors means their immune response may differ from healthy people's. No shift was seen in TCRs above 1 in 1000 frequency with DPC sensitization.

V shed 6 bases and J 7 bases; nucleotides not matched to a gene: 9. The CDR3 totals 14 residues. Germline loops: CDR1 MNHNS, CDR2 SASEGT. Stated time point: pre-sensitization, week 0. Indicated treatment: therapeutic diphenylcyclopropenone sensitization with weekly scalp DPC. TCRdb independently ran MiXCR on the RACE reads; one entry per CDR3 protein. The data contain around 60,000 distinct CDR3 sequences, around 7% of them singletons. This clonotype was seen many times. The target antigen is unknown. The chain uses TRBV6-1 and TRBJ2-1; TRBD1 aligns across 7 bases. This clonotype originated in a woman younger than 45 with alopecia areata. Some clones in this sample may be carry-over from other donors' samples. The starting material was whole blood, obtained in connection with sensitization to the hapten diphenylcyclopropenone (DPC). In nucleotides, the CDR3 is TGTGCCAGCAGCCGGGACAGAGGTGTGAATGAGCAGTTCTTC. Its translation is CASSRDRGVNEQFF.